Sequencing of this T cell receptor (beta chain) was carried out in a study of multiple sclerosis patients with progressive multifocal leukoencephalopathy. Study conclusions and caveats: It is unclear whether the findings reflect JC virus infection or general immunocompromise. PML-onset expanded TRB clones were detectable before and during natalizumab therapy.

As for this clone: Its specificity is not known.

The assay was run at survey level. Clones were read by immunoSEQ multiplex PCR, and TCRdb kept only the in-frame ones, dropping some. The data show tens of thousands of clones, with approximately 85% seen just once and roughly 12% held by the top ten. The CDR3 sequence is 12 residues long. Trimming cost V 2 bases and J 0 bases, with 3 bases left between them. CDR1 SGHRS and CDR2 YFSETQ come from the germline V gene. Time point defined: time of PML onset. All PML patients were female, and all patients had earlier interferon beta. The chain joins TRBV5-1 to TRBJ2-7; unclear D gene. The receptor was derived from a woman aged 25 to 45 with progressive multifocal leukoencephalopathy. The sequenced sample was PBMCs, obtained from a patient treated with natalizumab. The CDR3 sequence is CASSLPSYEQYF. The CDR3 region has the DNA TGCGCCAGCAGCTTACCCTCCTACGAGCAGTACTTC.